This T cell receptor beta chain derives from a study of naive and memory T cell subsets. General study findings and limits: Over 85% of naive TCR sequences appeared only once after error correction, unlike memory subsets. Naive repertoires, especially CD8, held a few larger clonotypes, possibly memory cells re-expressing CD45RA.

An equimolar mix of two oligonucleotides served as the beta constant-region primer for TRBC1 and TRBC2. Nested alpha and beta constant-region primers with the SP2 primer drove four PCR rounds on ligated cDNA. The cDNA 3' end received a ligated single-stranded oligonucleotide carrying the SP2 primer and a 12-nucleotide UMI. TCRdb fed the UMI-ligation and nested PCR reads into MiXCR, producing one record per CDR3 protein. The table includes about 160,000 distinct CDR3 sequences, roughly 23% detected once. With regard to this clonotype: Antigen specificity is unknown.

The germline gives CDR1 DFQATT, CDR2 SNEGSKA (reference sequence). The CDR3 totals 15 residues. Trimming cost V 2 bases and J 1 base, with 14 bases left between them. The receptor's source is a human donor in good health. The sample was naive CD4+ T cells from blood. The genes are TRBV20-1 and TRBJ2-5, with a possible D match to TRBD1 (6 bases). The CDR3 bases are TGCAGTGCTAGATCATCAGGGGCCCTCCAAGAGACCCAGTACTTC. Residues: CSARSSGALQETQYF.